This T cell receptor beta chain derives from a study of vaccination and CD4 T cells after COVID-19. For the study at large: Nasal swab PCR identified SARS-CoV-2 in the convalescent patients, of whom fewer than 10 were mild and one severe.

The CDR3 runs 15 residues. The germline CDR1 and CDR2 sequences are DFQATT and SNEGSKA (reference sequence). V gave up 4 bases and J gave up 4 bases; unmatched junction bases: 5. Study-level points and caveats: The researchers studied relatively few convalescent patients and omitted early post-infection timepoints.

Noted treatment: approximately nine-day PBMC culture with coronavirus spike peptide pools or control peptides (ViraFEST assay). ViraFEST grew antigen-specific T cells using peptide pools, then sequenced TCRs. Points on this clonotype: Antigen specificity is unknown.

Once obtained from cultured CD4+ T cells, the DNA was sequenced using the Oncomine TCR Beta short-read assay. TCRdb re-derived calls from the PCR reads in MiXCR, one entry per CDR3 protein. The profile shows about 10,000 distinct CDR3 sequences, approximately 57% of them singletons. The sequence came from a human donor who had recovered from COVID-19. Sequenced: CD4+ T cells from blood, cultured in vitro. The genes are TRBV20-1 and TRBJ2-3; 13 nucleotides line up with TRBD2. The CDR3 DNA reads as TGCAGTGCTACCGGGACTAGCGGGAAATCAGATACGCAGTATTTT. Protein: CSATGTSGKSDTQYF.